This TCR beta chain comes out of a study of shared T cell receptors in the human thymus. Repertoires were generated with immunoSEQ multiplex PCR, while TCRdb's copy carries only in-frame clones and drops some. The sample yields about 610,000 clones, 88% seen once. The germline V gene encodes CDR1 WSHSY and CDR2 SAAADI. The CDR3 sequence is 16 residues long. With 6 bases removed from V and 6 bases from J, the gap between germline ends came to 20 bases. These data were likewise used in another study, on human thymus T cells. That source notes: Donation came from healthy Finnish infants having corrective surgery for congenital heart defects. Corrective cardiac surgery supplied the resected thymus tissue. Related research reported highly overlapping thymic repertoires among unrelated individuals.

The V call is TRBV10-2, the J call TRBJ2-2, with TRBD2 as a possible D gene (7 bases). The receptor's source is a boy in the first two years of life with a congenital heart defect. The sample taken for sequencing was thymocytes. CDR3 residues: CASRPTGGGWAGELFF. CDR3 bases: TGCGCCAGCAGACCCACGGGGGGCGGCTGGGCCGGGGAGCTGTTTTTT.